The 29 T cell receptor beta chains reported below all come from one sample, sequenced in a study of OX40 agonist ivuxolimab in advanced cancers. Data came from immunoSEQ multiplex PCR; TCRdb stores just in-frame clones and leaves some out. This sample yields 72,000 or so clones, of which about nine tenths are seen a single time; roughly 0.26% belongs to the top ten. Sequenced material: CD4+ or CD8+ T cells sorted from blood, taken in a trial of the OX40 agonist ivuxolimab. The origin of the receptors is an adult with an advanced solid tumor such as melanoma, head and neck, liver or kidney cancer.

V is TRBV7-9 and J is TRBJ1-1; 10 positions match TRBD1. Germline lookup yields CDR1 SEHNR and CDR2 FQNEAQ (reference sequence). After removal of 4 bases from V and 2 bases from J, the junction contained 7 bases not matched to a gene. This CDR3 has 16 residues. The CDR3 protein is CASSSMGTGANTEAFF. CDR3 nucleotide sequence: TGTGCCAGCAGCTCAATGGGGACAGGGGCTAACACTGAAGCTTTCTTT.

CDR3 amino acids: CASNDRVRDTGELFF. CDR3 nucleotides: TGCGCCAGCAACGACAGGGTTCGTGACACCGGGGAGCTGTTTTTT. The V call is TRBV4-1, the J call TRBJ2-2, with 7 bases fitting TRBD1. The CDR3 length is 15 residues. With 7 bases clipped from V and 3 bases from J, the junction kept 8 bases outside the gene matches. From germline, CDR1 is MGHRA and CDR2 YSYEKL.

As concerns this clone: One end of the junction does not line up with germline, which may come from a read error. The chain couples TRBV2 to TRBJ2-5; D not resolved. Germline CDR1 and CDR2: SNHLY and FYNNEI. CDR3 length: 15 residues. The CDR3 DNA reads as TGTGCCAGCAGAGAAGGGCTAATTGGCCCGAAGACCCAGTACTTC. Its translation: CASREGLIGPKTQYF.

J is TRBJ1-1 and V is TRBV6-5, with D perhaps matching TRBD1 (5 bases). This CDR3 comprises 13 residues. Per the germline V gene, CDR1 is MNHEY and CDR2 is SVGAGI. Trimming cost V 6 bases and J 1 base, with 9 bases left between them. CDR3 sequence (DNA): TGTGCCAGCAGGGGGCAGCGGAACACTGAAGCTTTCTTT. The encoded protein is CASRGQRNTEAFF.

This sequence joins TRBV7-2 and TRBJ2-7, with D maybe TRBD2 (6 bases). CDR1 and CDR2 from the germline V gene are SGHTA and FQGNSA. The CDR3 has 16 residues. Deletions cut 1 base from V and 2 bases from J, with 15 bases between. Here the CDR3 DNA reads TGTGCCAGCAGCTTAGGCGCTAGCGCCGGGGCCTACGAGCAGTACTTC. This sequence encodes CASSLGASAGAYEQYF.

The V call is TRBV6-6, the J call TRBJ1-2; the D gene is possibly TRBD1 (5 bases). The CDR3 is 13 amino acids. Trimming left V 7 bases short and J 3 bases short, with 12 bases between. Looked up from germline, CDR1 is MNHNY and CDR2 is SVGAGI (reference sequence). The CDR3 loop reads CASTQTAYYGYTF. The CDR3 nucleotides are TGTGCCAGCACCCAGACAGCTTACTATGGCTACACCTTC.

This clone was recorded a few times. The chain recombines TRBV7-8 with TRBJ2-3; a weak D match, TRBD1 (5 bases). The V and J ends lost 1 base and 1 base respectively, with 15 bases between them. From germline, CDR1 is SGHVS and CDR2 FQNEAQ. The CDR3 is made up of 17 amino acids. CDR3 protein: CASSLVPTWGRTDTQYF. In DNA, the CDR3 is TGTGCCAGCAGCTTAGTGCCTACCTGGGGCCGCACAGATACGCAGTATTTT.

The chain recombines TRBV27 with TRBJ2-1; 9 bases align to TRBD2. The CDR3 covers 20 residues. Germline V lookup: CDR1 MNHEY, CDR2 SMNVEV (reference sequence). V dropped 0 bases and J dropped 0; count of bases not matched to a gene: 12. CDR3 nucleotide sequence: TGTGCCAGCAGTTTATCGTTATTTGGCGGGAGGGCCGGCTCCTACAATGAGCAGTTCTTC. It yields the protein CASSLSLFGGRAGSYNEQFF.

V and J are TRBV2 and TRBJ2-1; 8 bases are shared with TRBD2. The V segment lost 10 bases and the J segment 0 bases; nucleotides outside the gene matches: 5. Germline V gene lookup returns CDR1 SNHLY and CDR2 FYNNEI. This CDR3 contains 14 residues. The CDR3 DNA reads as TGTGCCACAAAGCGGGAGATCTCCTACAATGAGCAGTTCTTC. It yields the protein CATKREISYNEQFF.

The chain has TRBV19 and TRBJ2-1; TRBD2 agrees at 10 bases. V shed 5 bases and J 9 bases; nucleotides not matched to a gene: 7. Germline values: CDR1 LNHDA, CDR2 SQIVND (reference sequence). This CDR3 spans 14 amino acids. The CDR3 DNA reads TGTGCCAGTAGTCCAACTAGCGGGATAGGTGAGCAGTTCTTC. As protein: CASSPTSGIGEQFF.

The chain links TRBV5-1 to TRBJ1-5, with 7 bases matching TRBD1. CDR1 and CDR2 from the germline V gene are SGHRS and YFSETQ. With 4 bases clipped from V and 0 bases from J, the junction kept 1 base outside the gene matches. The CDR3 length is 14 residues. CDR3 region: CASSTGDSNQPQHF. CDR3 sequence (DNA): TGCGCCAGCAGCACAGGGGATAGCAATCAGCCCCAGCATTTT. Full variable domain (remainder filled in from reference TRBV5-1 and TRBJ1-5): KAGVTQTPRYLIKTRGQQVTLSCSPISGHRSVSWYQQTPGQGLQFLFEYFSETQRNKGNFPGRFSGRQFSNSRSEMNVSTLELGDSALYLCASSTGDSNQPQHFGDGTRLSIL.

This sequence joins TRBV7-6 and TRBJ2-3; D is undetermined. Germline values: CDR1 SGHVS, CDR2 FNYEAQ. Trimming cost V 6 bases and J 7 bases, with 14 bases left between them. This CDR3 is 13 amino acids long. The CDR3 spells CASSPTRGYTQYF. The CDR3 DNA follows: TGTGCCAGCAGTCCGACTCGTGGGTATACGCAGTATTTT. Filled out from reference TRBV7-6 and TRBJ2-3, the complete variable domain reads GAGVSQSPRYKVTKRGQDVALRCDPISGHVSLYWYRQALGQGPEFLTYFNYEAQQDKSGLPNDRFSAERPEGSISTLTIQRTEQRDSAMYRCASSPTRGYTQYFGPGTRLTVL.

V gene TRBV11-2 combines with J gene TRBJ2-5; 8 nucleotides align to TRBD2. The ends lost 5 bases at V and 4 bases at J; junction bases unmatched: 9. The CDR3 totals 15 residues. Germline CDR1 and CDR2: SGHAT and FQNNGV. The CDR3 sequence: CASSPPGSGRETQYF. CDR3 nucleotide sequence: TGTGCCAGCAGCCCCCCGGGAAGCGGGAGAGAGACCCAGTACTTC.

The chain recombines TRBV6-5 with TRBJ1-1; D gene unclear. Germline V lookup: CDR1 MNHEY, CDR2 SVGAGI. Trimming cost V 6 bases and J 1 base, with 12 bases left between them. This CDR3 spans 14 amino acids. The CDR3 loop is CASSSVRENTEAFF. In DNA, the CDR3 is TGTGCCAGCAGCAGTGTTAGGGAGAACACTGAAGCTTTCTTT.

The rearrangement uses TRBV11-3 and TRBJ2-7; D unclear. Trimming stripped 3 bases from V and 0 bases from J, with 12 bases between. Germline loops: CDR1 SGHNT, CDR2 YENEEA. This CDR3 is built from 15 residues. CDR3 sequence reads: CASSFRTESSYEQYF. The CDR3 DNA reads TGTGCCAGCAGCTTTCGGACCGAAAGCTCCTACGAGCAGTACTTC.

This sequence joins TRBV27 and TRBJ1-2; D ambiguous. Germline CDR1 MNHEY, CDR2 SMNVEV (reference sequence). This CDR3 comprises 13 residues. V lost 5 bases and J 8 bases, leaving 15 bases between the germline ends. The CDR3 region has the DNA TGTGCCAGCAGTCCTAGGAAAGTGAGCGGCTACACCTTC. Translated, it gives CASSPRKVSGYTF.

The chain has TRBV5-1 and TRBJ2-7; D unresolved. The CDR3 consists of 12 residues. Germline values: CDR1 SGHRS, CDR2 YFSETQ. The V end lost 1 base, the J end lost 3 bases, and 5 bases lay between the germline ends. CDR3 bases: TGCGCCAGCAGCTTGAATAGCTACGAGCAGTACTTC. This codes for CASSLNSYEQYF.

The CDR3 bases are TGTGCCAGCTCACCAATGGGAGCGAACACCGGGGAGCTGTTTTTT. Translated: CASSPMGANTGELFF. The chain carries TRBV18 and TRBJ2-2, with D perhaps matching TRBD2 (5 bases). Trimming took 2 bases from V and 0 from J, leaving 7 bases between them. The CDR3 is 15 amino acids. Per the germline V gene, CDR1 is KGHSH and CDR2 is LQKENI.

This chain joins TRBV5-1 and TRBJ1-4; tentatively, D is TRBD1 (5 bases). This CDR3 spans 16 amino acids. The germline V and J ends were trimmed by 5 bases and 2 bases, with 16 bases remaining between them. Germline CDR1 SGHRS, CDR2 YFSETQ. The CDR3: CASSLRTGTTNEKLFF. CDR3 bases: TGCGCCAGCAGTTTAAGAACAGGAACTACTAATGAAAAACTGTTTTTT.

This rearrangement joins TRBV5-4 to TRBJ2-7, with D unresolved. The CDR3 extends over 13 amino acids. The V end was cut by 1 base, the J end by 5 bases, with 10 bases between. CDR1 is SGHNT, CDR2 YYREEE, per germline (reference sequence). In nucleotides, the CDR3 is TGTGCCAGCAGCTTGACCGGGTCCAACGAGCAGTACTTC. Its protein product is CASSLTGSNEQYF.

This chain links TRBV10-1 with TRBJ2-5; D possibly corresponds to TRBD2 (5 bases). CDR1 WNHNN and CDR2 SYGVQD come from the germline V gene (reference sequence). V shed 5 bases and J shed 7 bases, with 14 bases lying between them. The length of the CDR3 is 13 residues. The CDR3 sequence: CASSQRPEGTQYF. CDR3 in DNA: TGCGCCAGCAGTCAACGCCCCGAGGGGACCCAGTACTTC.

The chain uses TRBV7-3 and TRBJ2-2, with 11 bases fitting TRBD2. Germline values: CDR1 SGHTA, CDR2 FQGTGA. Trimming took 6 bases from V and 4 from J; bases not matched to a gene: 4. The CDR3 has 15 residues. CDR3 sequence: CASSLTSGITGELFF. CDR3 sequence (DNA): TGTGCCAGCAGTTTGACTAGCGGGATCACCGGGGAGCTGTTTTTT.

V and J are TRBV28 and TRBJ1-1, with unresolved D. The germline V gene has CDR1 MDHEN and CDR2 SYDVKM. This CDR3 is 15 amino acids long. V was shortened by 2 bases and J by 3 bases, with 13 bases between the two germline ends. The CDR3 nucleotides read TGTGCCAGCAGTTTACTAACAGCATGGGACACTGAAGCTTTCTTT. It translates to CASSLLTAWDTEAFF.

The chain carries TRBV19 and TRBJ2-3; the D is unclear. The V gene's germline CDR1 is LNHDA and CDR2 SQIVND (reference sequence). The V end was cut by 3 bases, the J end by 7 bases, with 23 bases between. The CDR3 totals 17 residues. As DNA, the CDR3 is TGTGCCAGTAGTATGATAGACCCATCGCCTAGAGCAAATACGCAGTATTTT. Translating gives CASSMIDPSPRANTQYF.

This chain links TRBV5-1 with TRBJ2-1, with D hard to call. V dropped 1 base and J dropped 0 bases, with 8 bases sitting between them. The CDR3 loop spans 15 amino acids. The V gene's germline CDR1 is SGHRS and CDR2 YFSETQ. In nucleotides, the CDR3 is TGCGCCAGCAGCTTGACGGGCAACTCCTACAATGAGCAGTTCTTC. Translating it yields CASSLTGNSYNEQFF.

The rearrangement joins TRBV5-1 to TRBJ2-1, with D perhaps TRBD2 (5 bases). Trimming shortened V by 3 bases and J by 4 bases, and 8 bases separated the two germline ends. This CDR3 has 13 amino acids. Germline CDR1 and CDR2: SGHRS and YFSETQ. CDR3 coding DNA: TGCGCCAGCAGCTCCAGCGGATACAATGAGCAGTTCTTC. Translation: CASSSSGYNEQFF.

V gene TRBV11-3 combines with J gene TRBJ2-2, with 7 bases aligning to TRBD1. From germline, CDR1 is SGHNT and CDR2 YENEEA. V dropped 5 bases and J dropped 6; count of bases not matched to a gene: 3. The CDR3 spans 13 residues. The CDR3 reads CASSPQGAGELFF. The CDR3 DNA sequence: TGTGCCAGCAGCCCGCAGGGGGCCGGGGAGCTGTTTTTT. Supplemented by reference TRBV11-3 and TRBJ2-2, the full variable domain reads EAGVVQSPRYKIIEKKQPVAFWCNPISGHNTLYWYLQNLGQGPELLIRYENEEAVDDSQLPKDRFSAERLKGVDSTLKIQPAELGDSAVYLCASSPQGAGELFFGEGSRLTVL.

The V gene is TRBV6-1, the J gene TRBJ1-1; TRBD1 might be the D (6 bases). Germline lookup yields CDR1 MNHNS and CDR2 SASEGT. Trimming shortened V by 2 bases and J by 4 bases, and 11 bases separated the two germline ends. This CDR3 region has 14 residues. CDR3 nucleotide sequence: TGTGCCAGCAGTGAATTCGGAGGGGGCACTGAAGCTTTCTTT. Protein sequence: CASSEFGGGTEAFF.

The rearrangement joins TRBV10-2 to TRBJ1-4; weak D call: TRBD1 (6 bases). Trimming removed 5 bases at V and 7 bases at J, with 14 bases between. The CDR3 loop spans 14 amino acids. Germline CDR1 WSHSY, CDR2 SAAADI. The CDR3: CASSSQGGSEKLFF. The CDR3 DNA sequence: TGCGCCAGCAGTTCACAGGGCGGTAGTGAAAAACTGTTTTTT.